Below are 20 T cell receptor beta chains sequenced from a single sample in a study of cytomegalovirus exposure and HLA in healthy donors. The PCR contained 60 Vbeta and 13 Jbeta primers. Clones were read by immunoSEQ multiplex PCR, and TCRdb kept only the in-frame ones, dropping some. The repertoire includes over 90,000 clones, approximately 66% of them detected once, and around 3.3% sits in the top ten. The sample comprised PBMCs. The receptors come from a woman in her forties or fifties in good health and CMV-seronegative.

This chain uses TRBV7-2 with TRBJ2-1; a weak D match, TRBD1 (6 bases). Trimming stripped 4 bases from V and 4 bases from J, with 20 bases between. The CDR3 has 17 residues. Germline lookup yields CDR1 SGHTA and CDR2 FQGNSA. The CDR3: CASSSTRGGIRYNEQFF. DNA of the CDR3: TGTGCCAGCAGCTCGACTCGTGGGGGCATAAGATACAATGAGCAGTTCTTC.

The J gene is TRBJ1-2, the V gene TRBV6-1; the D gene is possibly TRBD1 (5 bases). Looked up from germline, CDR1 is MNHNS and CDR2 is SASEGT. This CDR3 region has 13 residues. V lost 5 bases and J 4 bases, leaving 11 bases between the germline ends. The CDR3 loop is CASSQDSPYGYTF. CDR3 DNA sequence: TGTGCCAGCAGTCAAGACAGCCCCTATGGCTACACCTTC.

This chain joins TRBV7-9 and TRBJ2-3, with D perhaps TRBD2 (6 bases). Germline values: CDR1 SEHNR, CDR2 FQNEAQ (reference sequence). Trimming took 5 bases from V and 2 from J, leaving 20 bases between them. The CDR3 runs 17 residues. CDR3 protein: CASSPYQGAGNTDTQYF. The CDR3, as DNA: TGTGCCAGCAGCCCCTACCAGGGAGCGGGCAACACAGATACGCAGTATTTT.

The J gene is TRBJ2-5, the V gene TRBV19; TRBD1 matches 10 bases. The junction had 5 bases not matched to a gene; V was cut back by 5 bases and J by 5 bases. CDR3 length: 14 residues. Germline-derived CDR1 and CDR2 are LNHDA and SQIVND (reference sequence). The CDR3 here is CASSGQGGWETQYF. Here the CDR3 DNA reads TGTGCCAGTAGTGGACAGGGGGGTTGGGAGACCCAGTACTTC.

The CDR3, as DNA: TGTGCCAGCTCACCGGTCGTAGCGGGGGGCGCAGGAGATACGCAGTATTTT. Its translation is CASSPVVAGGAGDTQYF. This rearrangement joins TRBV18 to TRBJ2-3; 10 bases are a match to TRBD2. The germline gives CDR1 KGHSH, CDR2 LQKENI. V was pared by 3 bases and J by 5 bases, with 11 bases of the junction left unmatched. The CDR3 runs to 17 residues.

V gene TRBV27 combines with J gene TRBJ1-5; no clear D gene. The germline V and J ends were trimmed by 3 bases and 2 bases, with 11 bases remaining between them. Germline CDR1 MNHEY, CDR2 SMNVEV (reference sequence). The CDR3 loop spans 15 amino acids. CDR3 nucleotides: TGTGCCAGCAGTTTGGAGGGATTTGGCAATCAGCCCCAGCATTTT. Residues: CASSLEGFGNQPQHF.

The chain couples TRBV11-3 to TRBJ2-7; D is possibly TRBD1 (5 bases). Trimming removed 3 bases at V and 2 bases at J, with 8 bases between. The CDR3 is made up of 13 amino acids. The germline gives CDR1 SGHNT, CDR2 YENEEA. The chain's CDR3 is CASSFGQTYEQYF. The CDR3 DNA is TGTGCCAGCAGCTTTGGACAAACCTACGAGCAGTACTTC.

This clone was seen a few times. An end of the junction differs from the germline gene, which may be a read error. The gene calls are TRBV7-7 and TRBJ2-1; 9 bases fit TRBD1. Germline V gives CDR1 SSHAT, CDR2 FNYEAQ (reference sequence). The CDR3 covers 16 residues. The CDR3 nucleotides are TGTGCTAGCAGCTTAACGGACAGGGGATTGTGGAATGAGCAGTTCTTC. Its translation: CASSLTDRGLWNEQFF.

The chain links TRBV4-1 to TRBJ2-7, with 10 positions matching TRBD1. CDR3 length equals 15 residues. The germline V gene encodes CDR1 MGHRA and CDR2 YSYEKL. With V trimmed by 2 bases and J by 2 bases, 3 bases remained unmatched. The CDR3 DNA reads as TGCGCCAGCAGCCAAACCGGGACAGGGGCCTACGAGCAGTACTTC. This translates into CASSQTGTGAYEQYF.

The CDR3 DNA sequence: TGCGCCAGCAGCTTGCTAGTGACTACCGGCACAGATACGCAGTATTTT. It yields the protein CASSLLVTTGTDTQYF. The J gene is TRBJ2-3, the V gene TRBV5-1; a weak D match, TRBD2 (5 bases). Germline lookup yields CDR1 SGHRS and CDR2 YFSETQ. This CDR3 contains 16 residues. V was cut by 1 base and J by 1 base, with 13 bases left in between. Supplemented by reference TRBV5-1 and TRBJ2-3, the full variable domain reads KAGVTQTPRYLIKTRGQQVTLSCSPISGHRSVSWYQQTPGQGLQFLFEYFSETQRNKGNFPGRFSGRQFSNSRSEMNVSTLELGDSALYLCASSLLVTTGTDTQYFGPGTRLTVL.

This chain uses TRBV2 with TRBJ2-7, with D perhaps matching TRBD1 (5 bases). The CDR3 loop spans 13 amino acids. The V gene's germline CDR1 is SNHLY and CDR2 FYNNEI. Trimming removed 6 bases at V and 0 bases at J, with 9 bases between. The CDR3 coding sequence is TGTGCCAGCAGGCAACAGGTCTCCTACGAGCAGTACTTC. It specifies CASRQQVSYEQYF.

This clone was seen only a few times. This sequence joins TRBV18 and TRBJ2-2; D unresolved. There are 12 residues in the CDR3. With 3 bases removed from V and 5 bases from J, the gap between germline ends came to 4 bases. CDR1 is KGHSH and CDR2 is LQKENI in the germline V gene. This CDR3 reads CASSPRTGELFF. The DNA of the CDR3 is TGTGCCAGCTCACCGAGGACCGGGGAGCTGTTTTTT.

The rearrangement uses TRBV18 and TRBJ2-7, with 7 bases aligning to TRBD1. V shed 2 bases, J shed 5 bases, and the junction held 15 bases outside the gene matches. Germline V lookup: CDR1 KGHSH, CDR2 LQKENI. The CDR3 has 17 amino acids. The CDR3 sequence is CASSPRPAWDRSDEQYF. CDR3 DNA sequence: TGTGCCAGCTCACCAAGGCCAGCGTGGGACAGATCTGACGAGCAGTACTTC.

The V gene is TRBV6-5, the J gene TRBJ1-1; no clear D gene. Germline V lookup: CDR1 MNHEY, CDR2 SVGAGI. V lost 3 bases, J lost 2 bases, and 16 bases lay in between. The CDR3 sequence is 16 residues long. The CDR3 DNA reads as TGTGCCAGCAGTTATGGAGGAACCTGGGTTAACACTGAAGCTTTCTTT. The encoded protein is CASSYGGTWVNTEAFF.

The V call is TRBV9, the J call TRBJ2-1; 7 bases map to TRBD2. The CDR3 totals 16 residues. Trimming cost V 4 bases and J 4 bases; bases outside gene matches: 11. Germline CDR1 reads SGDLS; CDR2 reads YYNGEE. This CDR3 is CASSPGHAGEYNEQFF. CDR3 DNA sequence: TGTGCCAGCAGCCCAGGTCACGCGGGGGAATACAATGAGCAGTTCTTC.

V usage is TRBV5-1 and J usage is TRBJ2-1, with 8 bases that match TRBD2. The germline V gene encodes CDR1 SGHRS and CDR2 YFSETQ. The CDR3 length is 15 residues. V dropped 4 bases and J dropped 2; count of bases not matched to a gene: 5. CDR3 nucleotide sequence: TGCGCCAGCAGCCCCGATAGCGGGACCTACAATGAGCAGTTCTTC. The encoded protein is CASSPDSGTYNEQFF.

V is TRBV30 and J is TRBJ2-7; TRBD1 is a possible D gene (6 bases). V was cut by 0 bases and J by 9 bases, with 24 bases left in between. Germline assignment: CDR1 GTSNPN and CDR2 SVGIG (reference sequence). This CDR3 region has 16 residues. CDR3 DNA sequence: TGTGCCTGGAGTGTAAGGACTCCGGGACATCGGGATCGGCAGTACTTC. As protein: CAWSVRTPGHRDRQYF.

CDR3 nucleotides: TGTGCTACGACAAGGCCAGGGTACCAAGAGACCCAGTACTTC. Its protein product is CATTRPGYQETQYF. The chain joins TRBV19 to TRBJ2-5, with D perhaps matching TRBD1 (5 bases). Germline lookup yields CDR1 LNHDA and CDR2 SQIVND (reference sequence). This CDR3 region has 14 residues.

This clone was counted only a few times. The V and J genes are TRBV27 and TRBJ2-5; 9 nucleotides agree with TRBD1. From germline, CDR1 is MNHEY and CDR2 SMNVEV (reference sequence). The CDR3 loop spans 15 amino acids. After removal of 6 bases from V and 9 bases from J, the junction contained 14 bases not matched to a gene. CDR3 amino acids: CASSSGQGSIAAQYF. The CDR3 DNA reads TGTGCCAGCAGCTCGGGACAGGGTTCAATAGCGGCCCAGTACTTC.

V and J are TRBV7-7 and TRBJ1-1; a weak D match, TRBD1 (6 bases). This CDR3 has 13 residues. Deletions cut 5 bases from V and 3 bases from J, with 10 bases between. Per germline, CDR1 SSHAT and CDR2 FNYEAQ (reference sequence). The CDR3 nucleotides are TGTGCCAGCAGCACAGGGTACGACACTGAAGCTTTCTTT. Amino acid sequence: CASSTGYDTEAFF.